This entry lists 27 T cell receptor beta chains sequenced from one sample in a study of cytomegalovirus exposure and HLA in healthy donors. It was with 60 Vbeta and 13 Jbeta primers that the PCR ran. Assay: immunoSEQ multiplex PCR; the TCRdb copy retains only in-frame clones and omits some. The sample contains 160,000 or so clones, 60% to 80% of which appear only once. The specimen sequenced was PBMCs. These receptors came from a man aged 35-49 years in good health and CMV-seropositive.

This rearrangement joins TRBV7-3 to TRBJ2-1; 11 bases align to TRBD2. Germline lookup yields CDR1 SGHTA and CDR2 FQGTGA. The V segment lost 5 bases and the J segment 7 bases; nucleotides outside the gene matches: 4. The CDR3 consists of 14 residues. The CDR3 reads CASSPGTSGNEQFF. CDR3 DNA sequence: TGTGCCAGCAGCCCGGGGACTAGCGGTAATGAGCAGTTCTTC.

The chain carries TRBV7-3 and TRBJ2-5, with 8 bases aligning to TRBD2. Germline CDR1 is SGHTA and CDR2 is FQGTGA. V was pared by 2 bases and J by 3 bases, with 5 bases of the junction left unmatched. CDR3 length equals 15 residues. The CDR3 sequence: CASSLERGLKETQYF. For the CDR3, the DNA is TGTGCCAGCAGCTTAGAGCGGGGGTTAAAAGAGACCCAGTACTTC.

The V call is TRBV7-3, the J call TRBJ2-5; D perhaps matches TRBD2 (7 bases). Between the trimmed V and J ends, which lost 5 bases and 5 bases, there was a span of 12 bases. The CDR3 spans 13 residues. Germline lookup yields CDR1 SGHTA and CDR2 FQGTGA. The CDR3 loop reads CASSKGRGETQYF. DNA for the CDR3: TGTGCCAGCAGCAAAGGGAGGGGGGAGACCCAGTACTTC.

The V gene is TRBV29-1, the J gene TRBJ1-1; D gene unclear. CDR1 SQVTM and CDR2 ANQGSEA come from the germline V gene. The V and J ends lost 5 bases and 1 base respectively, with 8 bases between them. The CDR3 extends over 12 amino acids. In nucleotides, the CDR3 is TGCAGCGTTCGAGGCCCGAACACTGAAGCTTTCTTT. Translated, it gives CSVRGPNTEAFF.

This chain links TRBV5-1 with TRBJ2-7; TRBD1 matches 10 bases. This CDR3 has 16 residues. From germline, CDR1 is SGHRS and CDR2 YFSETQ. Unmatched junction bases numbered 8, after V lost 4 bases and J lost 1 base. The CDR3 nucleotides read TGCGCCAGCAGCCCGGCCGGGACAGGGGTGTCCTACGAGCAGTACTTC. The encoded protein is CASSPAGTGVSYEQYF.

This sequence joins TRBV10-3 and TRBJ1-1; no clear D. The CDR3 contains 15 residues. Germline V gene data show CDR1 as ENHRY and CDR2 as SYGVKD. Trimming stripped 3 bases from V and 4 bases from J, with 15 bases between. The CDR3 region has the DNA TGTGCCATCAGTGAATATGAATCGAGTCGCACTGAAGCTTTCTTT. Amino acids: CAISEYESSRTEAFF.

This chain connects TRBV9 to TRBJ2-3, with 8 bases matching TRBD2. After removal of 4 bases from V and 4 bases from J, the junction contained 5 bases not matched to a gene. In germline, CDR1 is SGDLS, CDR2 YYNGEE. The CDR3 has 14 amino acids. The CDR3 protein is CASSISGKADTQYF. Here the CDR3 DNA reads TGTGCCAGCAGCATTAGCGGGAAAGCAGATACGCAGTATTTT.

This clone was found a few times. The CDR3 protein is CASSYGTGETEAFF. DNA for the CDR3: TGTGCCAGCAGCTATGGGACAGGGGAAACTGAAGCTTTCTTT. The V call is TRBV7-3, the J call TRBJ1-1; 10 positions match TRBD1. The CDR3 runs to 14 residues. The germline CDR1 and CDR2 sequences are SGHTA and FQGTGA. The V gene end was trimmed by 4 bases and the J gene end by 5 bases; junction bases not matched to a gene: 4.

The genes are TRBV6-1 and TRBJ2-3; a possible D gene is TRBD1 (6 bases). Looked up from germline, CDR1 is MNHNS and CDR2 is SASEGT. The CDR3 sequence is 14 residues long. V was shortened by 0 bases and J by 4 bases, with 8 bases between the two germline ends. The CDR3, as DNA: TGTGCCAGCAGTGAAGCGCAGGGGCCAGATACGCAGTATTTT. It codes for CASSEAQGPDTQYF.

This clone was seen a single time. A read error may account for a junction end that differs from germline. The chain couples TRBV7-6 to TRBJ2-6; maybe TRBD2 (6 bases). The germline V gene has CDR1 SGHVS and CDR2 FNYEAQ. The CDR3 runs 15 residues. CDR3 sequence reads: CASSLMGTGANGLTF. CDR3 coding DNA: TGTGCCAGCAGCTTAATGGGGACTGGGGCCAACGGCCTGACTTTC.

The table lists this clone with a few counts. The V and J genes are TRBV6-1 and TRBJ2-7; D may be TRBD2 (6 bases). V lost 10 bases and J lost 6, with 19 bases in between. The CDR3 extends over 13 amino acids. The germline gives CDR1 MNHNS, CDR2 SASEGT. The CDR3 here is CATDRDFSREQYF. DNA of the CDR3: TGTGCCACCGACCGGGACTTTTCTCGCGAGCAGTACTTC.

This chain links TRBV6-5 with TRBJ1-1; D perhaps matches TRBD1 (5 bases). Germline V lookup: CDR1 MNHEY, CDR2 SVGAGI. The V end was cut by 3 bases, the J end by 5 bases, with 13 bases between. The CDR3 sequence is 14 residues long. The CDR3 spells CASSYQGGGTEAFF. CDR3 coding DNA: TGTGCCAGCAGTTATCAGGGCGGGGGTACTGAAGCTTTCTTT.

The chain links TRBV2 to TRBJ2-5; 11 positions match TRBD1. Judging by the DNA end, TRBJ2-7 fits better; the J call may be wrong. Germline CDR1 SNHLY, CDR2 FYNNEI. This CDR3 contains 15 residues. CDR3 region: CASSDGQGAIYEQYF. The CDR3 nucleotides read TGTGCCAGCAGTGACGGACAGGGGGCGATCTACGAGCAGTACTTC.

In DNA, the CDR3 is TGTGCCAGCAGCAAGGACCCGGCGGGTACGCAGTATTTT. Translation: CASSKDPAGTQYF. The V and J genes are TRBV11-2 and TRBJ2-3; D is possibly TRBD2 (5 bases). CDR3 size: 13 residues. V was cut by 5 bases and J by 8 bases, with 14 bases left in between. CDR1 SGHAT and CDR2 FQNNGV come from the germline V gene.

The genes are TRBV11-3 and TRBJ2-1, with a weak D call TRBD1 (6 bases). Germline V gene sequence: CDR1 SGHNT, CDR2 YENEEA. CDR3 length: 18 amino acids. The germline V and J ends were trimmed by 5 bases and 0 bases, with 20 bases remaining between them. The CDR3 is CASSLGPAQGSSYNEQFF. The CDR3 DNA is TGTGCCAGCAGCCTAGGTCCCGCACAGGGTAGCTCCTACAATGAGCAGTTCTTC.

The CDR3 sequence: CASSEQGMNTEAFF. In DNA, the CDR3 is TGTGCCAGCAGTGAACAGGGTATGAACACTGAAGCTTTCTTT. The chain carries TRBV2 and TRBJ1-1, with D perhaps TRBD1 (5 bases). Deletions cut 2 bases from V and 0 bases from J, with 7 bases between. The CDR3 contains 14 residues. Germline-derived CDR1 and CDR2 are SNHLY and FYNNEI.

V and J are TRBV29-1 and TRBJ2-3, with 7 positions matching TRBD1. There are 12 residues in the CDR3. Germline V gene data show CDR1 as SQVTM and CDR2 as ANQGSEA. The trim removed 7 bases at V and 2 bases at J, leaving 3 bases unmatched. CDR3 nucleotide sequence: TGCAGCGCTGGGACAGCCACAGATACGCAGTATTTT. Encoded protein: CSAGTATDTQYF.

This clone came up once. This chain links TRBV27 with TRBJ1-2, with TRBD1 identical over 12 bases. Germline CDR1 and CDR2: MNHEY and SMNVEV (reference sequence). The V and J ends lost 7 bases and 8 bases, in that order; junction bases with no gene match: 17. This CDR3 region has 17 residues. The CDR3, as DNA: TGTGCCAGCACTTCGCTCGGGACAGGGGGCGCCGTGGGCGGCTACACCTTC. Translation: CASTSLGTGGAVGGYTF.

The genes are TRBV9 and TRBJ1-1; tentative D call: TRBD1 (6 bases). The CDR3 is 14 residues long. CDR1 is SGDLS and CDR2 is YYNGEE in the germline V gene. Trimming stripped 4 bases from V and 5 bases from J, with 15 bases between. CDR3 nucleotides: TGTGCCAGCAGCATGAGGCCAGGGGCGACTGAAGCTTTCTTT. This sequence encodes CASSMRPGATEAFF.

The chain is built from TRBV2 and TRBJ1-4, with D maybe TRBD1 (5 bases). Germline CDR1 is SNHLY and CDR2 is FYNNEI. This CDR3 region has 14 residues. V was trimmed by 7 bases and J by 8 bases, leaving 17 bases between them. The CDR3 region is CASKRGGSGEKLFF. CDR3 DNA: TGTGCCAGCAAACGGGGCGGGAGTGGGGAAAAACTGTTTTTT. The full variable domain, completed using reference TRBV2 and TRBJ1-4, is EPEVTQTPSHQVTQMGQEVILRCVPISNHLYFYWYRQILGQKVEFLVSFYNNEISEKSEIFDDQFSVERPDGSNFTLKIRSTKLEDSAMYFCASKRGGSGEKLFFGSGTQLSVL.

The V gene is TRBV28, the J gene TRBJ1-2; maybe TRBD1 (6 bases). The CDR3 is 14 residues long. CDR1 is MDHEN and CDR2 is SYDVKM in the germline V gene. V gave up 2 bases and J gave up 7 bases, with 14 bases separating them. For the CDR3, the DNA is TGTGCCAGCAGTTTAGTCGGGGGGGCGCGTGGCTACACCTTC. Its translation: CASSLVGGARGYTF.

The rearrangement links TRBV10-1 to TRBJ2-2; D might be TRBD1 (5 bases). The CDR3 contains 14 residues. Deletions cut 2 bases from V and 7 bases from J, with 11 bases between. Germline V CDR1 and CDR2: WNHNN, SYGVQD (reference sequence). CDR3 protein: CASSEQGFYGELFF. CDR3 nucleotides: TGCGCCAGCAGTGAGCAGGGTTTTTACGGGGAGCTGTTTTTT.

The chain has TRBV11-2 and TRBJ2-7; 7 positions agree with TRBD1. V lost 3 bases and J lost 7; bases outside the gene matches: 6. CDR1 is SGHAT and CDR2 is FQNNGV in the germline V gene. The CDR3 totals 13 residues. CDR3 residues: CASSLTGRGEQYF. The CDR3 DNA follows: TGTGCCAGCAGCTTGACAGGGCGAGGAGAGCAGTACTTC.

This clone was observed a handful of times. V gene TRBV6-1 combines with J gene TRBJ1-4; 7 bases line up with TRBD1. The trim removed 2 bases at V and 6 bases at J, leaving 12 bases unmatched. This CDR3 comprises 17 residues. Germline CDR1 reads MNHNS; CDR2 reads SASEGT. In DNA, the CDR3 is TGTGCCAGCAGTGAAATAGTTATGGGAGACAGGGATGAAAAACTGTTTTTT. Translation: CASSEIVMGDRDEKLFF.

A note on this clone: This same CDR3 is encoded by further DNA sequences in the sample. The CDR3 bases are TGTGCCAGCAGCGTAGCGGGATCCTACAATGAGCAGTTCTTC. This translates into CASSVAGSYNEQFF. The V and J genes are TRBV9 and TRBJ2-1, with D maybe TRBD2 (5 bases). The V and J ends lost 0 bases and 1 base respectively, with 5 bases between them. Germline V CDR1 and CDR2: SGDLS, YYNGEE. CDR3 size: 14 residues.

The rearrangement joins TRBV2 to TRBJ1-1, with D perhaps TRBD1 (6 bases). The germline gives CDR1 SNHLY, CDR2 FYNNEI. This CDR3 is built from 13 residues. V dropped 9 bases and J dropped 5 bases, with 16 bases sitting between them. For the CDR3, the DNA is TGTGCCAGGCGTGGGGGGGCTTGGACTGAAGCTTTCTTT. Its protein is CARRGGAWTEAFF.

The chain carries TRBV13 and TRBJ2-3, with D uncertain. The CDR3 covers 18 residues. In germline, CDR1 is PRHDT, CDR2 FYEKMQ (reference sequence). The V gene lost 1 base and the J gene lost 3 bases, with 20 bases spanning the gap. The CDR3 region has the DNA TGTGCCAGCAGCTTAGTCTCCTCTACCCATAAAAAAACAGATACGCAGTATTTT. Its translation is CASSLVSSTHKKTDTQYF.